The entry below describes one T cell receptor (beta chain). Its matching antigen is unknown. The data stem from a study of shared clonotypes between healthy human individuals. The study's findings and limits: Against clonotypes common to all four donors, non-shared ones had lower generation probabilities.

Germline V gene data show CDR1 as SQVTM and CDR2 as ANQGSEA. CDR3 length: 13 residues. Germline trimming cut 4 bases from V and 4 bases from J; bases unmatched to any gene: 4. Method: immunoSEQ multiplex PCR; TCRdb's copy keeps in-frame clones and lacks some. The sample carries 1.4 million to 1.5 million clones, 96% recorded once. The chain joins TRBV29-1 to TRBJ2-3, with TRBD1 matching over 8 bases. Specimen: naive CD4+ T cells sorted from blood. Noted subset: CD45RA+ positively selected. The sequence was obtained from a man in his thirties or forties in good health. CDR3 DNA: TGCAGCGTTGCCAGGGGGCCCGCAGATACGCAGTATTTT. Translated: CSVARGPADTQYF.